One and the same sample provided the 15 T cell receptor beta chains below, sequenced in a study of blood T cell repertoires in COVID-19. Assay: immunoSEQ multiplex PCR; the TCRdb copy retains only in-frame clones and omits some. The data hold about 160,000 clones, with roughly 84% observed a single time. Material for sequencing was peripheral blood. Receptors were obtained from an elderly man with COVID-19, enrolled during active disease.

The J gene is TRBJ2-3, the V gene TRBV6-1; TRBD1 matches 8 bases. This CDR3 is built from 15 residues. V was pared by 3 bases and J by 4 bases, with 6 bases of the junction left unmatched. Per the germline V gene, CDR1 is MNHNS and CDR2 is SASEGT. DNA of the CDR3: TGTGCCAGCAGTGATACCGGGACAGGCCCAGATACGCAGTATTTT. It encodes CASSDTGTGPDTQYF.

The chain joins TRBV5-1 to TRBJ1-4; D may be TRBD1 (5 bases). The V end was cut by 4 bases, the J end by 0 bases, with 13 bases between. Germline CDR1 is SGHRS and CDR2 is YFSETQ. CDR3 length: 16 amino acids. The CDR3 DNA is TGCGCCAGCAGCCTCGACAGCCTCTCAACTAATGAAAAACTGTTTTTT. Translation gives CASSLDSLSTNEKLFF.

A few counts support this clone. The J gene is TRBJ1-2, the V gene TRBV5-6; 9 positions agree with TRBD1. CDR1 is SGHDT, CDR2 YYEEEE, per germline. Germline trimming cut 4 bases from V and 8 bases from J; bases unmatched to any gene: 6. This CDR3 has 13 residues. The CDR3 nucleotides read TGTGCCAGCAGCCAGCGGACAGGGGACGGCTACACCTTC. Amino acid sequence: CASSQRTGDGYTF.

The chain uses TRBV18 and TRBJ2-2, with TRBD1 matching 8 bases. Germline loops: CDR1 KGHSH, CDR2 LQKENI. With V trimmed by 3 bases and J by 4 bases, 7 bases remained unmatched. CDR3 length: 16 amino acids. Written as DNA, the CDR3 is TGTGCCAGCTCACCCCTATTAACAGGGGGCACCGGGGAGCTGTTTTTT. This codes for CASSPLLTGGTGELFF.

A single count supports this clone. The CDR3 sequence is CASSRGRGNQPQHF. The CDR3 region has the DNA TGTGCCAGCAGCCGGGGGAGAGGGAATCAGCCCCAGCATTTT. V and J are TRBV11-1 and TRBJ1-5; TRBD1 is a possible D gene (5 bases). CDR3 length: 14 amino acids. Trimming took off 5 bases at V and 4 bases at J, with 12 bases between the two ends. From germline, CDR1 is SGHAT and CDR2 FQDESV (reference sequence).

The chain is built from TRBV6-2 or TRBV6-3 and TRBJ1-2, with D possibly being TRBD1 (6 bases). The CDR3 sequence is 14 residues long. Trimming shortened V by 2 bases and J by 4 bases, and 11 bases separated the two germline ends. Germline assignment: CDR1 MNHEY and CDR2 SVGEGT. The chain's CDR3 is CASSYSQGRYGYTF. The CDR3 DNA is TGTGCCAGCAGTTACAGCCAGGGGCGCTATGGCTACACCTTC.

This clone came up once. The chain couples TRBV18 to TRBJ1-4, with D perhaps TRBD1 (5 bases). From germline, CDR1 is KGHSH and CDR2 LQKENI. The CDR3 has 16 residues. V was clipped by 0 bases and J by 4 bases, with 12 bases between them. The CDR3 nucleotides read TGTGCCAGCTCACCACCGACAGCTCGACTTAATGAAAAACTGTTTTTT. It is translated as CASSPPTARLNEKLFF.

The chain joins TRBV5-1 to TRBJ2-7; TRBD1 agrees at 8 bases. CDR3 length equals 15 residues. Germline CDR1 SGHRS, CDR2 YFSETQ. The trim removed 5 bases at V and 5 bases at J, leaving 12 bases unmatched. DNA of the CDR3: TGCGCCAGCAGGGAGCCCGGGACAGGTTCTGACGAGCAGTACTTC. This translates into CASREPGTGSDEQYF.

The chain employs TRBV6-1 and TRBJ2-1; TRBD1 matches at 8 bases. Unmatched junction bases numbered 15, after V lost 2 bases and J lost 15 bases. Germline CDR1 is MNHNS and CDR2 is SASEGT. This CDR3 comprises 15 residues. The CDR3 loop is CASSEWRDRGREGFF. The DNA of the CDR3 is TGTGCCAGCAGTGAATGGCGAGACAGGGGCCGGGAAGGGTTCTTC.

The chain joins TRBV19 to TRBJ1-2; D is unresolved. Germline CDR1 is LNHDA and CDR2 is SQIVND (reference sequence). V shed 3 bases and J shed 5 bases, with 10 bases lying between them. There are 13 residues in the CDR3. The CDR3 DNA reads as TGTGCCAGTAGTATTGCAGCGTATTATGGCTACACCTTC. Translated, it gives CASSIAAYYGYTF.

The chain has TRBV6-1 and TRBJ2-1; D is perhaps TRBD1 (6 bases). Germline CDR1 and CDR2: MNHNS and SASEGT. The CDR3 has 15 residues. Trimming shortened V by 1 base and J by 6 bases, and 13 bases separated the two germline ends. CDR3 region: CASSEGQALVNEQFF. The CDR3 coding sequence is TGTGCCAGCAGTGAAGGACAGGCCCTGGTCAATGAGCAGTTCTTC.

In nucleotides, the CDR3 is TGTGCCAGCAGTTACGAGGGGGCGGAAGATACGCAGTATTTT. The encoded protein is CASSYEGAEDTQYF. The rearrangement joins TRBV6-5 to TRBJ2-3, with 7 bases matching TRBD1. The CDR3 spans 14 residues. Germline V lookup: CDR1 MNHEY, CDR2 SVGAGI. The ends lost 2 bases at V and 5 bases at J; junction bases unmatched: 4.

This chain uses TRBV13 with TRBJ2-4; D is unclear. Germline assignment: CDR1 PRHDT and CDR2 FYEKMQ (reference sequence). V was trimmed by 0 bases and J by 0 bases, leaving 9 bases between them. CDR3 length: 16 amino acids. The CDR3 region is CASSLGGTLAKNIQYF. The CDR3 DNA reads TGTGCCAGCAGCTTAGGTGGCACCCTAGCCAAAAACATTCAGTACTTC.

The CDR3 here is CASSSRDRGSYEQYF. The CDR3, as DNA: TGTGCCAGCAGTTCCCGGGACAGGGGCTCCTACGAGCAGTACTTC. This sequence joins TRBV6-6 and TRBJ2-7; TRBD1 matches 10 bases. The germline V gene encodes CDR1 MNHNY and CDR2 SVGAGI (reference sequence). V dropped 4 bases and J dropped 0; count of bases not matched to a gene: 3. CDR3 size: 15 residues.

This rearrangement joins TRBV2 to TRBJ1-5, with TRBD1 as a possible D gene (6 bases). CDR3 length equals 13 residues. V was shortened by 7 bases and J by 6 bases, with 13 bases between the two germline ends. CDR1 SNHLY and CDR2 FYNNEI come from the germline V gene. Here the CDR3 reads CASTWGGPQPQHF. The CDR3 DNA follows: TGTGCCAGCACTTGGGGGGGCCCTCAGCCCCAGCATTTT. Supplemented by reference TRBV2 and TRBJ1-5, the full variable domain reads EPEVTQTPSHQVTQMGQEVILRCVPISNHLYFYWYRQILGQKVEFLVSFYNNEISEKSEIFDDQFSVERPDGSNFTLKIRSTKLEDSAMYFCASTWGGPQPQHFGDGTRLSIL.